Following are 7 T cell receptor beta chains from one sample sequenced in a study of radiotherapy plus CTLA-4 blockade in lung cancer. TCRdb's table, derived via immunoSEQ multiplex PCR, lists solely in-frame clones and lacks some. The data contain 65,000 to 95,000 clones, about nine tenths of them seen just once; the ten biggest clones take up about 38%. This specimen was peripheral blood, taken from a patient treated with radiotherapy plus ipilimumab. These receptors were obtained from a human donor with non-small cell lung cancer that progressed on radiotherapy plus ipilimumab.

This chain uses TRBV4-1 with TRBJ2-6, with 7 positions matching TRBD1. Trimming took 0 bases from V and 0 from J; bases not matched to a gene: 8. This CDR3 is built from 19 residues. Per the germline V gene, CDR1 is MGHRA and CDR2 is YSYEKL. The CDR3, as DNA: TGCGCCAGCAGCCAAGATCTGGGGACAGCGAACTCTGGGGCCAACGTCCTGACTTTC. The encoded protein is CASSQDLGTANSGANVLTF.

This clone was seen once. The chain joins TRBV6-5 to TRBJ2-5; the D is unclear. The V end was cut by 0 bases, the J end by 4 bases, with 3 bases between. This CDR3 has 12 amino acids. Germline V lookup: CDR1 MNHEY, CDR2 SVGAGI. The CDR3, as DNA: TGTGCCAGCAGTTACTCAGGAGAGACCCAGTACTTC. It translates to CASSYSGETQYF.

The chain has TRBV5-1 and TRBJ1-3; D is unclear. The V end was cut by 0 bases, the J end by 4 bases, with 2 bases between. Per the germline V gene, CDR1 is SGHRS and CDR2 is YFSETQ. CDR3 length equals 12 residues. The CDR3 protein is CASSLGGNTIYF. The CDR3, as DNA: TGCGCCAGCAGCTTGGGGGGAAACACCATATATTTT.

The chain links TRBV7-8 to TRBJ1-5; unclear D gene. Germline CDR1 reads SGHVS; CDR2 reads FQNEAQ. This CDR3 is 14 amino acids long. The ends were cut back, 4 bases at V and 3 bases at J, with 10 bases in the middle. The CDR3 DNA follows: TGTGCCAGCAGCTCGGGCCGAAACAATCAGCCCCAGCATTTT. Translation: CASSSGRNNQPQHF.

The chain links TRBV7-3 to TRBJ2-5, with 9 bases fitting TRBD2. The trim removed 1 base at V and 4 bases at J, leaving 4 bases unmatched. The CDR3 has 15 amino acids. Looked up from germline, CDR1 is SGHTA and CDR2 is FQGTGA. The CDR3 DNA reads TGTGCCAGCAGCTTAAACGCGGGAGGGGCAGAGACCCAGTACTTC. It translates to CASSLNAGGAETQYF.

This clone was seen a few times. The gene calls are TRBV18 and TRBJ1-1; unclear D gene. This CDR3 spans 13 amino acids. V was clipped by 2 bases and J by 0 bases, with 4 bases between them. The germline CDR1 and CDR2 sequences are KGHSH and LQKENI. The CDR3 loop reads CASSPVLNTEAFF. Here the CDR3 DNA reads TGTGCCAGCTCACCAGTCTTGAACACTGAAGCTTTCTTT.

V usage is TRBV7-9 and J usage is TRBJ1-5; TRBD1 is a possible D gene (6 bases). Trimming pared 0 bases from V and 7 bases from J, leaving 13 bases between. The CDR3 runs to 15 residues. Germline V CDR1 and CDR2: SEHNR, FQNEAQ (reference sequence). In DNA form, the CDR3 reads TGTGCCAGCAGCTTAGCGTCGGGGGGCGGACAGCCCCAGCATTTT. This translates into CASSLASGGGQPQHF.